The 13 T cell receptor beta chains below come from one sample, sequenced in a study of identical twins. TCRdb independently ran MiXCR on the 5' RACE reads; one entry per CDR3 protein. In the table there are a few hundred thousand distinct CDR3 sequences, roughly 15% of which are singletons. This sample was shared with a second study, whose subject was yellow fever vaccine responses in identical twins.

The specimen sequenced was CD4+ T cells sorted from blood. The receptors come from a woman aged 18-29 years in good health.

A few counts support this clonotype. The chain couples TRBV10-1 to TRBJ2-2; 9 bases fit TRBD2. The CDR3 is made up of 13 amino acids. In germline, CDR1 is WNHNN, CDR2 SYGVQD (reference sequence). After removal of 10 bases from V and 5 bases from J, the junction contained 5 bases not matched to a gene. The DNA of the CDR3 is TGCGCCACCAGAGCGGGAGGTACCGGGGAGCTGTTTTTT. Residues: CATRAGGTGELFF.

This clonotype showed up just a few times. The rearrangement joins TRBV7-6 to TRBJ1-1, with D possibly TRBD1 on 6 matching bases. The V end lost 7 bases, the J end lost 7 bases, and 16 bases lay between the germline ends. In germline, CDR1 is SGHVS, CDR2 FNYEAQ. The CDR3 spans 13 residues. This CDR3 reads CASIDHRENEAFF. CDR3 sequence (DNA): TGTGCCAGCATCGATCACAGGGAGAATGAAGCTTTCTTT.

This clonotype occurred a few times. The V and J genes are TRBV12-3 or TRBV12-4 and TRBJ2-3; the D is unclear. The length of the CDR3 is 14 residues. V gave up 5 bases and J gave up 5 bases, with 14 bases separating them. For the CDR3, the DNA is TGTGCCAGCAGTCCGGGCCCTGGGGTAGATACGCAGTATTTT. Protein sequence: CASSPGPGVDTQYF.

The J gene is TRBJ1-6, the V gene TRBV6-1; no definite D call. Trimming took 3 bases from V and 8 from J, leaving 5 bases between them. From germline, CDR1 is MNHNS and CDR2 SASEGT. This CDR3 spans 12 amino acids. The CDR3 protein is CASSDNYSPLHF. In DNA form, the CDR3 reads TGTGCCAGCAGTGATAACTATTCACCCCTCCACTTT.

This clonotype came up a few times. This chain joins TRBV10-2 and TRBJ2-1; 8 bases agree with TRBD1. Germline CDR1 WSHSY, CDR2 SAAADI. The CDR3 sequence is 12 residues long. Trimming removed 4 bases from V and 10 bases from J; junction bases left unmatched: 3. The CDR3 region has the DNA TGCGCCAGCAGTGGGGGGACAGGCGAGCAGTTCTTC. The encoded protein is CASSGGTGEQFF.

V is TRBV10-3 and J is TRBJ2-3, with 10 bases matching TRBD2. CDR1 and CDR2 (germline): ENHRY, SYGVKD. This CDR3 region has 23 residues. Trimming cost V 3 bases and J 0 bases; bases outside gene matches: 24. Written as DNA, the CDR3 is TGTGCCATCAGTGACCAACTTAAAAGTAGTCCGGGACTAGCGCGAAAAAGCACAGATACGCAGTATTTT. As protein: CAISDQLKSSPGLARKSTDTQYF.

This clonotype came up a few times. The rearrangement links TRBV6-5 to TRBJ2-7; D uncertain. This CDR3 region has 13 residues. CDR1 and CDR2 (germline): MNHEY, SVGAGI. Trimming took off 2 bases at V and 3 bases at J, with 8 bases between the two ends. CDR3 in amino acids: CASSYHSRYEQYF. Here the CDR3 DNA reads TGTGCCAGCAGTTACCATTCCCGCTACGAGCAGTACTTC.

The rearrangement uses TRBV24-1 and TRBJ2-1, with 10 bases identical to TRBD2. This CDR3 has 19 amino acids. CDR1 KGHDR and CDR2 SFDVKD come from the germline V gene. The junction had 8 bases not matched to a gene; V was cut back by 0 bases and J by 1 base. The DNA of the CDR3 is TGTGCCACCAGTGATTTGGGGGCTAGCGGGAGTTATTCCTACAATGAGCAGTTCTTC. Translating gives CATSDLGASGSYSYNEQFF.

V gene TRBV5-1 combines with J gene TRBJ2-7; D is possibly TRBD2 (6 bases). Germline V gene data show CDR1 as SGHRS and CDR2 as YFSETQ. The length of the CDR3 is 15 residues. V dropped 6 bases and J dropped 7 bases, with 23 bases sitting between them. The CDR3 coding sequence is TGCGCCAGCACGGACGGGTTAGCGGCCCCTCGAGAGCAGTACTTC. As protein: CASTDGLAAPREQYF.

The gene calls are TRBV9 and TRBJ2-5; 12 nucleotides match TRBD1. This CDR3 is built from 16 residues. Germline CDR1 is SGDLS and CDR2 is YYNGEE. V was clipped by 2 bases and J by 11 bases; unmatched bases: 13. CDR3 sequence: CASSVKGGQGAGVQYF. The DNA of the CDR3 is TGTGCCAGCAGCGTCAAAGGGGGACAGGGGGCGGGTGTGCAGTACTTC.

This chain links TRBV7-2 with TRBJ2-3, with unresolved D. Between the trimmed V and J ends, which lost 4 bases and 0 bases, there was a span of 11 bases. The CDR3 length is 15 residues. Germline-derived CDR1 and CDR2 are SGHTA and FQGNSA. The chain's CDR3 is CASSSISPSTDTQYF. The CDR3 region has the DNA TGTGCCAGCAGCTCGATATCACCTAGCACAGATACGCAGTATTTT.

The rearrangement joins TRBV12-3 or TRBV12-4 to TRBJ2-7; TRBD1 agrees at 7 bases. The V gene end was trimmed by 5 bases and the J gene end by 3 bases; junction bases not matched to a gene: 7. This CDR3 comprises 14 residues. CDR3 amino acids: CASSKGAGDYEQYF. CDR3 DNA sequence: TGTGCCAGCAGTAAGGGGGCAGGGGACTACGAGCAGTACTTC.

The chain carries TRBV29-1 and TRBJ2-1; 10 bases are a match to TRBD2. The V and J ends lost 6 bases and 1 base, in that order; junction bases with no gene match: 6. CDR1 is SQVTM, CDR2 ANQGSEA, per germline. The CDR3 length is 15 residues. DNA for the CDR3: TGCAGCGTGAGGGAACTAGCGGGATCCTACAATGAGCAGTTCTTC. Translating it yields CSVRELAGSYNEQFF.